A single sample gave rise to the 25 T cell receptor beta chains below, sequenced in a study of human T cells and chemical hapten exposure. TCRdb re-analysed the RACE reads in MiXCR, keeping a single row per CDR3 protein. This table holds approximately 80,000 distinct CDR3 sequences, approximately 8% found once. The time point: patch test 1, 2 weeks after DPC sensitization. Indicated treatment: therapeutic diphenylcyclopropenone sensitization with weekly scalp DPC. Sample: whole blood, taken in connection with sensitization to the hapten diphenylcyclopropenone (DPC). Source of these receptors: a woman in her 30s with alopecia areata. Some clones in this sample may be carry-over from other donors' samples.

The rearrangement uses TRBV6-5 and TRBJ2-7; 10 bases match TRBD1. Germline V gene sequence: CDR1 MNHEY, CDR2 SVGAGI. The CDR3 has 13 amino acids. The junction had 7 bases not matched to a gene; V was cut back by 7 bases and J by 7 bases. The CDR3 region is CASNRQGAGEQYF. Here the CDR3 DNA reads TGTGCCAGCAACAGACAGGGGGCCGGGGAGCAGTACTTC.

This clonotype came up many times. The J gene is TRBJ1-6, the V gene TRBV11-2; D may be TRBD1 (5 bases). From germline, CDR1 is SGHAT and CDR2 FQNNGV. Trimming pared 6 bases from V and 5 bases from J, leaving 17 bases between. This CDR3 has 16 amino acids. CDR3 sequence reads: CASSRTGGPNNSPLHF. CDR3 DNA: TGTGCCAGCAGTCGTACAGGAGGCCCTAATAATTCACCCCTCCACTTT.

This clonotype occurred many times. This chain links TRBV9 with TRBJ1-2, with D possibly being TRBD1 (6 bases). This CDR3 is 14 amino acids long. Germline V lookup: CDR1 SGDLS, CDR2 YYNGEE. Trimming removed 2 bases from V and 0 bases from J, with 8 bases in between. In DNA, the CDR3 is TGTGCCAGCAGCGTCACAGGGACTAACTATGGCTACACCTTC. Translated, it gives CASSVTGTNYGYTF.

This clonotype occurred many times. V is TRBV6-6 and J is TRBJ1-1; possibly TRBD1 for D (5 bases). The CDR3 is made up of 13 amino acids. V was pared by 3 bases and J by 6 bases, with 11 bases between. The germline gives CDR1 MNHNY, CDR2 SVGAGI (reference sequence). This CDR3 reads CASSYAGRAEAFF. CDR3 nucleotide sequence: TGTGCCAGCAGTTATGCAGGGAGAGCTGAAGCTTTCTTT.

This clonotype was seen ten or more times. V and J are TRBV5-1 and TRBJ2-7, with D perhaps given as TRBD1 or TRBD2 (5 bases each). Between the trimmed V and J ends, which lost 5 bases and 1 base, there was a span of 16 bases. CDR3 length: 15 amino acids. In germline, CDR1 is SGHRS, CDR2 YFSETQ. CDR3 sequence (DNA): TGCGCCAGCAGATCCCGGGACCGTATTTCCTACGAGCAGTACTTC. Translated: CASRSRDRISYEQYF.

This clonotype was seen only a few times. The rearrangement uses TRBV10-3 and TRBJ1-4; no definite D call. The germline V and J ends were trimmed by 3 bases and 4 bases, with 15 bases remaining between them. The CDR3 is 16 residues long. Germline CDR1 is ENHRY and CDR2 is SYGVKD. The CDR3 DNA follows: TGTGCCATCAGTGACTCCCATTCGGGATTTAATGAAAAACTGTTTTTT. This codes for CAISDSHSGFNEKLFF.

This clonotype has ten or more counts. The genes are TRBV20-1 and TRBJ1-5; unclear D gene. Per germline, CDR1 DFQATT and CDR2 SNEGSKA (reference sequence). V was clipped by 3 bases and J by 2 bases, with 17 bases between them. The CDR3 is 16 residues long. The CDR3, as DNA: TGCAGTGCTAGGGGGAAAGGGAATCTGGGCAATCAGCCCCAGCATTTT. It yields the protein CSARGKGNLGNQPQHF.

This chain links TRBV7-2 with TRBJ2-4, with 11 bases aligning to TRBD2. Per the germline V gene, CDR1 is SGHTA and CDR2 is FQGNSA. CDR3 size: 18 residues. The trim removed 5 bases at V and 0 bases at J, leaving 9 bases unmatched. This CDR3 reads CASSPPLAGGLAKNIQYF. The CDR3 nucleotides read TGTGCCAGCAGCCCACCCCTAGCGGGGGGATTAGCCAAAAACATTCAGTACTTC.

This clonotype was detected ten times or more. V gene TRBV20-1 combines with J gene TRBJ2-7; weak D call: TRBD1 (5 bases). The CDR3 spans 14 residues. V dropped 2 bases and J dropped 3 bases, with 14 bases sitting between them. The germline V gene has CDR1 DFQATT and CDR2 SNEGSKA (reference sequence). The CDR3 loop is CSARNQGHNYEQYF. The CDR3 DNA reads as TGCAGTGCTAGAAACCAGGGTCACAACTACGAGCAGTACTTC.

Ten or more counts support this clonotype. The chain couples TRBV29-1 to TRBJ2-7; a possible D gene is TRBD2 (6 bases). The V and J ends lost 2 bases and 6 bases respectively, with 17 bases between them. Per germline, CDR1 SQVTM and CDR2 ANQGSEA. The CDR3 spans 14 residues. CDR3 sequence reads: CSVEMHTRRGEQYF. CDR3 sequence (DNA): TGCAGCGTTGAAATGCATACTAGGAGGGGCGAGCAGTACTTC.

This clonotype showed up just a few times. V gene TRBV20-1 combines with J gene TRBJ1-5; unclear D gene. There are 16 residues in the CDR3. The germline CDR1 and CDR2 sequences are DFQATT and SNEGSKA (reference sequence). The V gene lost 1 base and the J gene lost 0 bases, with 13 bases spanning the gap. CDR3 amino acids: CSARAPGPGSNQPQHF. CDR3 nucleotides: TGCAGTGCTAGAGCCCCGGGTCCGGGTAGCAATCAGCCCCAGCATTTT.

At least ten counts were recorded for this clonotype. The chain has TRBV11-2 and TRBJ2-7; tentatively, D is TRBD1 or TRBD2 (5 bases each). The germline gives CDR1 SGHAT, CDR2 FQNNGV. The CDR3 runs to 16 residues. V lost 5 bases, J lost 0 bases, and 17 bases lay in between. CDR3 loop: CASSHTSWGSSYEQYF. DNA for the CDR3: TGTGCCAGCAGCCACACATCGTGGGGGTCCTCCTACGAGCAGTACTTC. Full variable domain (missing parts from reference TRBV11-2 and TRBJ2-7): EAGVAQSPRYKIIEKRQSVAFWCNPISGHATLYWYQQILGQGPKLLIQFQNNGVVDDSQLPKDRFSAERLKGVDSTLKIQPAKLEDSAVYLCASSHTSWGSSYEQYFGPGTRLTVT.

This clonotype was observed at least ten times. This chain links TRBV12-5 with TRBJ2-7, with D hard to call. In germline, CDR1 is LGHNT, CDR2 FRNRAP. V was trimmed by 7 bases and J by 4 bases, leaving 26 bases between them. This CDR3 is built from 17 residues. The chain's CDR3 is CASALQAGRPPYYEQYF. CDR3 DNA: TGTGCTAGTGCCCTTCAAGCCGGGCGCCCGCCTTATTACGAGCAGTACTTC.

Ten or more counts support this clonotype. The chain uses TRBV7-9 and TRBJ2-1; 12 bases match TRBD2. The CDR3 sequence is 17 residues long. The junction had 12 bases not matched to a gene; V was cut back by 5 bases and J by 7 bases. Germline CDR1 SEHNR, CDR2 FQNEAQ (reference sequence). This CDR3 reads CASSPRGLAGGPNEQFF. For the CDR3, the DNA is TGTGCCAGCAGCCCTAGGGGGCTAGCGGGGGGGCCGAATGAGCAGTTCTTC. The variable domain in full, with the rest retrieved from reference TRBV7-9 and TRBJ2-1, is DTGVSQNPRHKITKRGQNVTFRCDPISEHNRLYWYRQTLGQGPEFLTYFQNEAQLEKSRLLSDRFSAERPKGSFSTLEIQRTEQGDSAMYLCASSPRGLAGGPNEQFFGPGTRLTVL.

This clonotype was seen ten or more times. The chain is built from TRBV20-1 and TRBJ2-7; D is unclear. The CDR3 has 12 residues. The V gene lost 1 base and the J gene lost 5 bases, with 9 bases spanning the gap. CDR1 and CDR2 from the germline V gene are DFQATT and SNEGSKA (reference sequence). The CDR3 is CSARGAEHEQYF. In DNA, the CDR3 is TGCAGTGCTAGAGGGGCCGAGCACGAGCAGTACTTC.

As to this clonotype: Possible read error: a much larger clone is one base away. The chain joins TRBV20-1 to TRBJ1-1; maybe TRBD1 (5 bases). CDR3 length equals 14 residues. In germline, CDR1 is DFQATT, CDR2 SNEGSKA (reference sequence). As DNA, the CDR3 is TGCAGTGCTAGTGGGGCTTTTAGCCTCACTGTAGCTTTCTTT. This sequence encodes CSASGAFSLTVAFF.

This clonotype has just a few counts. The CDR3 DNA reads as TGTGCCAGCAGTCCTAACAGGGTAGCGACTGAAGCTTTCTTT. This gives the protein CASSPNRVATEAFF. V gene TRBV27 combines with J gene TRBJ1-1; D possibly corresponds to TRBD1 (6 bases). V shed 5 bases and J shed 5 bases, with 15 bases lying between them. This CDR3 spans 14 amino acids. Germline V gene lookup returns CDR1 MNHEY and CDR2 SMNVEV (reference sequence).

The CDR3 protein is CASSPPATGKDGYTF. The CDR3 nucleotides read TGTGCCAGCTCACCCCCAGCCACAGGGAAGGATGGCTACACCTTC. The chain recombines TRBV18 with TRBJ1-2; weak D call: TRBD1 (6 bases). The ends were cut back, 3 bases at V and 6 bases at J, with 17 bases in the middle. The CDR3 has 15 residues. The germline V gene encodes CDR1 KGHSH and CDR2 LQKENI. The complete variable domain, with remaining parts taken from reference TRBV18 and TRBJ1-2, reads NAGVMQNPRHLVRRRGQEARLRCSPMKGHSHVYWYRQLPEEGLKFMVYLQKENIIDESGMPKERFSAEFPKEGPSILRIQQVVRGDSAAYFCASSPPATGKDGYTFGSGTRLTVV.

This sequence joins TRBV7-2 and TRBJ2-3; D is unresolved. V gave up 1 base and J gave up 1 base, with 18 bases separating them. This CDR3 region has 18 residues. Looked up from germline, CDR1 is SGHTA and CDR2 is FQGNSA. The CDR3 sequence is CASSLVFSSLPGTDTQYF. The CDR3 nucleotides are TGTGCCAGCAGCTTAGTATTTTCCTCCCTCCCCGGCACAGATACGCAGTATTTT.

This clonotype occurred many times. The CDR3 region has the DNA TGTGCCAGCAGCCCTGAGTCAAGGAGCTCCTACGAGCAGTACTTC. Translated: CASSPESRSSYEQYF. The V call is TRBV12-3 or TRBV12-4, the J call TRBJ2-7; D gene uncertain. CDR3 length equals 15 residues. The V gene lost 6 bases and the J gene lost 0 bases, with 15 bases spanning the gap.

There are many counts of this clonotype. The V and J genes are TRBV4-2 and TRBJ2-1; D is unclear. Germline lookup yields CDR1 LGHNA and CDR2 YNFKEQ. With 0 bases removed from V and 0 bases from J, the gap between germline ends came to 9 bases. The CDR3 loop spans 16 amino acids. In nucleotides, the CDR3 is TGTGCCAGCAGCCAAGAACTACAGAGCTCCTACAATGAGCAGTTCTTC. Translation gives CASSQELQSSYNEQFF.

This clonotype has at least ten counts. This rearrangement joins TRBV19 to TRBJ1-4, with a weak D call TRBD1 (5 bases). Germline V CDR1 and CDR2: LNHDA, SQIVND (reference sequence). Deletions cut 4 bases from V and 5 bases from J, with 11 bases between. There are 14 residues in the CDR3. The CDR3 coding sequence is TGTGCCAGTAGTACTGACAGACGGAATGAAAAACTGTTTTTT. It translates to CASSTDRRNEKLFF.

The chain links TRBV7-2 to TRBJ1-4; 7 bases align to TRBD1. The junction had 5 bases not matched to a gene; V was cut back by 2 bases and J by 8 bases. This CDR3 has 14 residues. From germline, CDR1 is SGHTA and CDR2 FQGNSA. CDR3 sequence: CASSLNQGGEKLFF. CDR3 sequence (DNA): TGTGCCAGCAGCTTAAACCAGGGGGGGGAAAAACTGTTTTTT.

This clonotype appeared many times. The genes are TRBV6-5 and TRBJ1-4, with 7 bases that match TRBD1. The junction had 8 bases not matched to a gene; V was cut back by 4 bases and J by 0 bases. Germline V CDR1 and CDR2: MNHEY, SVGAGI. The CDR3 sequence is 17 residues long. CDR3: CASSSRTGAATNEKLFF. Here the CDR3 DNA reads TGTGCCAGCAGTTCCCGAACAGGGGCTGCAACTAATGAAAAACTGTTTTTT.

The chain joins TRBV20-1 to TRBJ1-1; perhaps TRBD1 as D (6 bases). CDR1 DFQATT and CDR2 SNEGSKA come from the germline V gene (reference sequence). CDR3 length: 12 amino acids. The CDR3 region has the DNA TGCAGCCCGGGTGGGGGGCCCACTGAAGCTTTCTTT. Translating gives CSPGGGPTEAFF.